This T cell receptor beta chain is drawn from a study of cytomegalovirus exposure and HLA in healthy donors. Study overall: Among about 179 million T cells, an earlier analysis found 117 million unique TCR beta sequences.

Whole-study results and caveats: Per published reports, the classifier diagnosed cytomegalovirus status with high specificity and sensitivity. Among TCR beta chains, those listed as cytomegalovirus-associated numbered about 160.

Notes on this clone: The antigen remains undetermined.

Researchers ran the PCR with 60 Vbeta and 13 Jbeta primers. As processed by the authors: A later analysis counted about 80 million unique TCR beta chains, around 10 million shared. Assay: immunoSEQ multiplex PCR; the TCRdb copy retains only in-frame clones and omits some. V and J calls and clone size are copied from that table; D and trimming were computed from the DNA. Found here are more than 100,000 clones, roughly 79% of them singletons; the top ten hold approximately 4.3%. Germline lookup yields CDR1 SGHRS and CDR2 YFSETQ. The CDR3 is made up of 13 amino acids. Trimming took 4 bases from V and 0 from J, leaving 8 bases between them.

The rearrangement joins TRBV5-1 to TRBJ2-7; D unclear. The receptor was isolated from a man aged 45 to 65 in good health and CMV-seropositive. Sequencing used PBMCs. As DNA, the CDR3 is TGCGCCAGCAGCATTGTTAGCTCCTACGAGCAGTACTTC. This sequence encodes CASSIVSSYEQYF.